The entry below gives a single T cell receptor (beta chain) sequence along with its context. This clonotype has a handful of counts. Which antigen it targets is not known. Base qualities are missing; no much larger clone stands one base away. The protocol used for the library was PCR. Reads for this sample came from an Illumina HiSeq 2500. Molecular barcoding was employed in the preparation of TCR libraries, with unique molecular identifiers being used to normalize TCRbeta repertoire quantification. Through fastp at Q25 and MiXCR, TCRdb rebuilt clones from the public reads, retaining in-frame beta chains. Rows matching on CDR3 protein sequence are summarized as one entry with the most common DNA and genes. This sample holds about a million distinct CDR3 sequences; roughly 29% were observed only once. Of the sample, about 28% falls within the top ten clones. The data were obtained in a study of T-cell reconstitution after alpha-beta-depleted transplantation in children (TCRdb year 2016). Some background on the complete study: Using TCR repertoire profiling, the study quantitatively followed how T-cell immune reconstitution unfolded in children after TCRalphabeta/CD19-depleted allogeneic hematopoietic cell transplantation.

The treatment or condition label for this specimen denotes: allogeneic hematopoietic cell transplantation with graft depleted of TCRalphabeta T cells and CD19 B cells. The children who served as transplant recipients had been given grafts of TCRalphabeta/CD19-depleted allogeneic hematopoietic cells. Study-wide findings and limitations: In some patients, the high TCRbeta diversity seen at day 60 was put down to recipient T cells and intrathymic progenitors that had survived conditioning. Over subsequent months, a decline in hyperexpanded clone frequencies was noted, and after one year, T-cell counts and TCRbeta diversity were mostly ascribed to newly produced T cells. The apparently early recovery of alphabetaT-cell counts about two months after transplant reportedly depended on only several hundred rapidly expanded clones that came from non-depleted graft cells.

From its cysteine to its phenylalanine, the CDR3 spans 14 amino acids. The retained sequence is limited to the CDR3, 42 bases, with the frame set at the first base. The germline V gene (reference sequence) specifies SEHNR as CDR1 and FQNEAQ as CDR2. The junction shows trimming of 5 bases on V and 4 bases on J, and the gene matches do not reach 6 bases of it. Recombination joined TRBV7-9 with TRBJ1-2; 8 central nucleotides agree with TRBD1. The input for sequencing was PBMCs, mostly from graft donor cells, taken 360 days after TCRalphabeta/CD19-depleted stem cell transplant. This TCR was recovered from a boy under three years old who had a stem cell transplant for SCID, so the T cells may come from the graft donor. The nucleotide sequence reads as follows: TGTGCCAGCAGCCAGTCAGGGGGCGGCTATGGCTACACCTTC. It translates to CASSQSGGGYGYTF.